The clone carrying this TCR beta chain has more than one count but fewer than ten. These data originate in a study of control samples from healthy donors and cancer patients. The table came from immunoSEQ multiplex PCR; TCRdb's copy has only in-frame clones and leaves some out. There are 150,000 to 200,000 clones in the sample; 91% occur only once, and about 1.6% lies in the top ten. The sequenced material came from blood. The sequence was collected from a woman in her thirties in good health.

CDR3 residues: CASSMGAGSSTGELFF. CDR3 nucleotides: TGTGCCAGCAGTATGGGGGCGGGATCGAGCACCGGGGAGCTGTTTTTT. This rearrangement joins TRBV7-8 to TRBJ2-2; D possibly uses TRBD1 or TRBD2 (6 bases each). V dropped 6 bases and J dropped 4 bases, with 18 bases sitting between them. Germline-derived CDR1 and CDR2 are SGHVS and FQNEAQ. This CDR3 is 16 amino acids long. Full variable domain (missing parts from reference TRBV7-8 and TRBJ2-2): GAGVSQSPRYKVAKRGQDVALRCDPISGHVSLFWYQQALGQGPEFLTYFQNEAQLDKSGLPSDRFFAERPEGSVSTLKIQRTQQEDSAVYLCASSMGAGSSTGELFFGEGSRLTVL.